A single T cell receptor (beta chain) is shown here with its context. The germline gene is not matched at one end of the junction; a read error may be the cause. From 500 to 600 ng of total RNA, TCR beta-specific cDNA was reverse-transcribed using a constant-region primer. Slightly modified ARM-PCR with three nested multiplex PCR rounds yielded TCR beta libraries. It was with TRBV1-TRBV30 forward primers and a C-beta reverse primer that the first two PCR rounds were run, at about 9 cycles each. Each CDR3 protein gets one entry after TCRdb re-called the multiplex PCR reads with MiXCR. The sample carries 330,000 or so distinct CDR3 sequences, approximately 65% recorded once. Unsorted whole blood yielded blood RNA, and germline DNA was extracted as well. The data belong to a study of tumor-infiltrating lymphocytes in primary liver carcinoma. Germline CDR1 and CDR2: SGHAT and FQNNGV. This CDR3 has 17 residues.

The chain recombines TRBV11-2 with TRBJ2-2, with TRBD1 matching over 12 bases. This TCR derives from a man aged 35 to 55 with primary liver carcinoma and hepatitis B virus infection. Input material: peripheral blood. CDR3 loop: CVSRKLGQGASTGGLFF. CDR3 DNA: TGTGTCAGCAGGAAGTTGGGACAGGGGGCGAGCACCGGGGGGCTGTTTTTT. Drawing the rest from reference TRBV11-2 and TRBJ2-2, the complete variable domain is EAGVAQSPRYKIIEKRQSVAFWCNPISGHATLYWYQQILGQGPKLLIQFQNNGVVDDSQLPKDRFSAERLKGVDSTLKIQPAKLEDSAVYLCVSRKLGQGASTGGLFFGEGSRLTVL.